The clone carrying this TCR beta chain has ten or more counts. Time point: patch test 1, 2 weeks after DPC sensitization. Treatment meaning: therapeutic diphenylcyclopropenone sensitization with weekly scalp DPC. People who gave samples had alopecia, were 18 to 70 years old, and were suitable for DPC. The CDR3 has 14 residues. Trimming removed 0 bases at V and 6 bases at J, with 12 bases between. The V gene's germline CDR1 is MNHEY and CDR2 SVGAGI. The sample is drawn from a study of human T cells and chemical hapten exposure. Study-wide background: The scalp of each patient received a weekly diphenylcyclopropenone dose for the full roughly 26-week study.

Separate cDNA molecules received unique molecular identifiers, which the library attached to them. Original data processing: Sequenced samples showed a median of around 93,000 TCRs each, with counts running from approximately 21,000 to 630,000. MiXCR was run by TCRdb on the RACE reads, yielding one entry per CDR3 protein. These V and J calls derive from TCRdb rather than the authors' analysis. The sample has a few hundred thousand distinct CDR3 sequences, approximately 4.4% seen once. The chain joins TRBV6-5 to TRBJ2-7; perhaps TRBD2 as D (5 bases). The source material was whole blood, sampled in connection with sensitization to the hapten diphenylcyclopropenone (DPC). This receptor was identified in a woman in her forties or fifties with alopecia areata. Some clones in this sample may be carry-over from other donors' samples. This chain's CDR3 is CASSYSSGRGEQYF. The CDR3 coding sequence is TGTGCCAGCAGTTACTCGTCGGGGAGAGGCGAGCAGTACTTC.